Below are 24 T cell receptor beta chains sequenced from a single sample in a study of blood T cell repertoires in COVID-19. TCRdb's copy holds only in-frame clones and misses some; the assay was immunoSEQ multiplex PCR. The sample lists 65,000 to 70,000 clones, about 91% seen once, with roughly 14% in the top ten. Specimen: peripheral blood. These receptor sequences come from a human donor with active COVID-19. The donor label of this sample is uncertain.

The chain uses TRBV7-2 and TRBJ1-3, with 10 bases fitting TRBD1. CDR1 and CDR2 from the germline V gene are SGHTA and FQGNSA. The CDR3 has 16 amino acids. The trim removed 3 bases at V and 4 bases at J, leaving 6 bases unmatched. CDR3 coding DNA: TGTGCCAGCAGCTTGATGGGACAGGGGCTAGGAAACACCATATATTTT. Translating gives CASSLMGQGLGNTIYF. Drawing the rest from reference TRBV7-2 and TRBJ1-3, the complete variable domain is GAGVSQSPSNKVTEKGKDVELRCDPISGHTALYWYRQSLGQGLEFLIYFQGNSAPDKSGLPSDRFSAERTGGSVSTLTIQRTQQEDSAVYLCASSLMGQGLGNTIYFGEGSWLTVV.

V usage is TRBV28 and J usage is TRBJ1-1, with unresolved D. CDR3 size: 14 residues. Trimming removed 5 bases from V and 0 bases from J, with 10 bases in between. Germline V gene data show CDR1 as MDHEN and CDR2 as SYDVKM. CDR3 DNA sequence: TGTGCCAGCAGTAAACACGATGTGAACACTGAAGCTTTCTTT. Its translation: CASSKHDVNTEAFF.

The chain links TRBV11-2 to TRBJ2-7; 9 positions match TRBD2. J gave up 6 bases and V 5 bases, and 11 bases lay outside the gene matches. The length of the CDR3 is 15 residues. Germline CDR1 SGHAT, CDR2 FQNNGV. CDR3 in DNA: TGTGCCAGCAGCCCAGCGGGACTAGCAATAGGCGAGCAGTACTTC. Its translation: CASSPAGLAIGEQYF.

The V gene is TRBV3-1 (or the pseudogene TRBV3-2), the J gene TRBJ2-5; unclear D gene. The CDR3 is 14 residues long. Germline CDR1 LGHDT, CDR2 YNNKEL (reference sequence). V was trimmed by 3 bases and J by 2 bases, leaving 10 bases between them. CDR3 coding DNA: TGTGCCAGCAGCCAGTTAGGCGGACAAGAGACCCAGTACTTC. Protein product: CASSQLGGQETQYF.

This clone showed up just a few times. The chain carries TRBV6-5 and TRBJ1-1, with 8 bases aligning to TRBD1. J lost 5 bases, V lost 4 bases, and 6 bases had no gene match. Germline V CDR1 and CDR2: MNHEY, SVGAGI. The CDR3 has 14 residues. The CDR3 DNA sequence: TGTGCCAGCAGTTCTGGACAGGGTTGGACTGAAGCTTTCTTT. It is translated as CASSSGQGWTEAFF.

V usage is TRBV28 and J usage is TRBJ2-1; 7 bases match TRBD2. Germline V gene sequence: CDR1 MDHEN, CDR2 SYDVKM. V lost 2 bases and J lost 7; bases outside the gene matches: 5. The CDR3 contains 14 residues. CDR3 coding DNA: TGTGCCAGCAGTTTAGCGGGAGTTATAAATGAGCAGTTCTTC. Protein sequence: CASSLAGVINEQFF.

The chain uses TRBV2 and TRBJ2-3; 9 bases fit TRBD1. Germline CDR1 is SNHLY and CDR2 is FYNNEI. The CDR3 spans 14 residues. The V and J ends lost 7 bases and 4 bases, in that order; junction bases with no gene match: 6. The CDR3 DNA reads as TGTGCCAGCACGCCGGGACAGGGCTCAGATACGCAGTATTTT. It encodes CASTPGQGSDTQYF.

The CDR3 region is CASSQVGSSYEQYF. The CDR3 DNA is TGTGCCAGCAGCCAAGTTGGGTCTAGCTACGAGCAGTACTTC. The rearrangement uses TRBV3-1 (or the pseudogene TRBV3-2) and TRBJ2-7, with D unresolved. CDR3 length: 14 amino acids. Germline V gives CDR1 LGHDT, CDR2 YNNKEL (reference sequence). Trimming took 1 base from V and 3 from J, leaving 10 bases between them.

On this clone: At the DNA level, this CDR3 is encoded by other sequences in the same sample as well. The V gene is TRBV6-5, the J gene TRBJ1-1; weak D call: TRBD1 (5 bases). CDR3 size: 13 residues. Between the trimmed V and J ends, which lost 2 bases and 1 base, there was a span of 5 bases. From germline, CDR1 is MNHEY and CDR2 SVGAGI. As DNA, the CDR3 is TGTGCCAGCAGTTACAGGGGGAACACTGAAGCTTTCTTT. Amino acid sequence: CASSYRGNTEAFF.

This chain joins TRBV7-2 and TRBJ2-7; 8 bases map to TRBD2. The germline gives CDR1 SGHTA, CDR2 FQGNSA. Trimming removed 5 bases from V and 3 bases from J; junction bases left unmatched: 12. This CDR3 comprises 16 residues. The CDR3 here is CASSRPSGTSGYEQYF. CDR3 nucleotides: TGTGCCAGCAGCAGGCCTTCCGGGACTAGTGGCTACGAGCAGTACTTC.

This clone was picked up one time. The rearrangement joins TRBV7-8 to TRBJ2-5, with no clear D. Germline V gives CDR1 SGHVS, CDR2 FQNEAQ. Trimming shortened V by 4 bases and J by 3 bases, and 12 bases separated the two germline ends. The CDR3 extends over 14 amino acids. The CDR3, as DNA: TGTGCCAGCAGCTCTACCGAAACCGAAGAGACCCAGTACTTC. This translates into CASSSTETEETQYF.

The chain recombines TRBV2 with TRBJ2-7; the match to TRBD2 covers 10 bases. CDR3 length: 17 amino acids. CDR1 is SNHLY, CDR2 FYNNEI, per germline. The ends lost 4 bases at V and 0 bases at J; junction bases unmatched: 9. The chain's CDR3 is CASSGPGLAISSYEQYF. Written as DNA, the CDR3 is TGTGCCAGCAGTGGACCGGGACTAGCGATCAGCTCCTACGAGCAGTACTTC.

The V call is TRBV7-2, the J call TRBJ2-1; TRBD1 is a possible D gene (6 bases). Trimming stripped 4 bases from V and 8 bases from J, with 12 bases between. The length of the CDR3 is 13 residues. From germline, CDR1 is SGHTA and CDR2 FQGNSA. The CDR3 region is CASSWVGGDEQFF. CDR3 DNA sequence: TGTGCCAGCAGCTGGGTAGGGGGAGATGAGCAGTTCTTC. Complete variable domain (other parts from reference TRBV7-2 and TRBJ2-1): GAGVSQSPSNKVTEKGKDVELRCDPISGHTALYWYRQSLGQGLEFLIYFQGNSAPDKSGLPSDRFSAERTGGSVSTLTIQRTQQEDSAVYLCASSWVGGDEQFFGPGTRLTVL.

This clone was seen once. The chain joins TRBV5-1 to TRBJ2-3; 9 bases line up with TRBD2. This CDR3 is built from 16 residues. After removal of 0 bases from V and 4 bases from J, the junction contained 6 bases not matched to a gene. CDR1 and CDR2 (germline): SGHRS, YFSETQ. DNA of the CDR3: TGCGCCAGCAGCTTGGCCGTAGCGGGAGCGGCAGATACGCAGTATTTT. This encodes CASSLAVAGAADTQYF.

V gene TRBV7-6 combines with J gene TRBJ2-5; 12 nucleotides agree with TRBD2. Germline V CDR1 and CDR2: SGHVS, FNYEAQ. V shed 6 bases, J shed 3 bases, and the junction held 2 bases outside the gene matches. CDR3 length: 14 residues. The CDR3 is CASRTSGREETQYF. CDR3 sequence (DNA): TGTGCCAGCAGGACTAGCGGGAGAGAAGAGACCCAGTACTTC.

To note about this clone: Other DNA sequences within the sample encode an identical CDR3. The genes are TRBV5-4 and TRBJ2-1; 7 nucleotides line up with TRBD2. CDR1 and CDR2 from the germline V gene are SGHNT and YYREEE (reference sequence). After removal of 4 bases from V and 2 bases from J, the junction contained 12 bases not matched to a gene. There are 17 residues in the CDR3. DNA for the CDR3: TGTGCCAGCAGCCCCCCTGGTGGGAGGGTCCCCTACAATGAGCAGTTCTTC. Translated: CASSPPGGRVPYNEQFF.

The chain employs TRBV5-1 and TRBJ1-1; D unresolved. Germline-derived CDR1 and CDR2 are SGHRS and YFSETQ. Trimming removed 3 bases from V and 11 bases from J, with 8 bases in between. The CDR3 runs to 10 residues. CDR3 loop: CASSSGGAFF. The CDR3 region has the DNA TGCGCCAGCAGCTCCGGAGGGGCTTTCTTT.

The chain uses TRBV6-5 and TRBJ1-6; 8 bases align to TRBD1. The length of the CDR3 is 15 residues. The trim removed 0 bases at V and 10 bases at J, leaving 5 bases unmatched. CDR1 MNHEY and CDR2 SVGAGI come from the germline V gene. CDR3 residues: CASSYSGQGKSPLHF. The DNA for the CDR3 is TGTGCCAGCAGTTACTCCGGACAGGGCAAGTCACCCCTCCACTTT.

The chain recombines TRBV9 with TRBJ1-2, with 9 bases identical to TRBD1. The CDR3 is made up of 14 amino acids. Germline V lookup: CDR1 SGDLS, CDR2 YYNGEE. V shed 2 bases and J 5 bases; nucleotides not matched to a gene: 4. CDR3 region: CASSVTGTGYGYTF. DNA of the CDR3: TGTGCCAGCAGCGTCACAGGGACAGGGTATGGCTACACCTTC. The whole variable domain, remainder taken from reference TRBV9 and TRBJ1-2, is DSGVTQTPKHLITATGQRVTLRCSPRSGDLSVYWYQQSLDQGLQFLIQYYNGEERAKGNILERFSAQQFPDLHSELNLSSLELGDSALYFCASSVTGTGYGYTFGSGTRLTVV.

The rearrangement uses TRBV27 and TRBJ2-3; the match to TRBD2 covers 13 bases. CDR1 and CDR2 from the germline V gene are MNHEY and SMNVEV (reference sequence). J lost 4 bases, V lost 5 bases, and 3 bases had no gene match. The CDR3 extends over 15 amino acids. The CDR3 DNA is TGTGCCAGCAGTACTAGCGGGAGGGCCCCAGATACGCAGTATTTT. This sequence encodes CASSTSGRAPDTQYF.

The rearrangement uses TRBV24-1 and TRBJ1-4, with 11 bases identical to TRBD1. V shed 4 bases and J 8 bases; nucleotides not matched to a gene: 2. Germline V gene sequence: CDR1 KGHDR, CDR2 SFDVKD. CDR3 size: 14 residues. The CDR3: CATSEGQGGEKLFF. Here the CDR3 DNA reads TGTGCCACCAGTGAGGGACAGGGGGGCGAAAAACTGTTTTTT.

This chain connects TRBV7-6 to TRBJ2-1; 10 positions agree with TRBD2. The trim removed 4 bases at V and 5 bases at J, leaving 8 bases unmatched. The CDR3 spans 16 residues. The germline V gene encodes CDR1 SGHVS and CDR2 FNYEAQ. Here the CDR3 reads CASSSVVAGGNNEQFF. For the CDR3, the DNA is TGTGCCAGCAGCTCCGTGGTAGCGGGAGGCAACAATGAGCAGTTCTTC.

The V and J genes are TRBV19 and TRBJ1-5; TRBD1 is a possible D gene (6 bases). Germline V gene lookup returns CDR1 LNHDA and CDR2 SQIVND (reference sequence). The CDR3 runs 14 residues. V was trimmed by 5 bases and J by 3 bases, leaving 11 bases between them. The chain's CDR3 is CASSVQGNNQPQHF. In nucleotides, the CDR3 is TGTGCCAGTAGTGTTCAGGGGAACAATCAGCCCCAGCATTTT.

The CDR3 DNA follows: TGTGCCAGCAGCCCCGATCAGTCTGGGCATCGGGAGCAGTTCTTC. This encodes CASSPDQSGHREQFF. J is TRBJ2-1 and V is TRBV7-2; the D is unclear. Trimming left V 5 bases short and J 10 bases short, with 21 bases between. Germline loops: CDR1 SGHTA, CDR2 FQGNSA. CDR3 length: 15 amino acids.